The 8 T cell receptor beta chains presented below share a single source sample, sequenced in a study of shared clonotypes between healthy human individuals. Assay used: immunoSEQ multiplex PCR; TCRdb lists only in-frame clones, some missing. The table records approximately 2.1 million clones, just over 90% of them present only once. The specimen sequenced was naive CD4+ T cells from PBMCs. Subset indicated: CD45RA+ positively selected. These receptors all come from a man younger than 35 in good health. Some clones in this sample may be carry-over from other donors' samples.

The chain has TRBV5-6 and TRBJ2-5; 8 nucleotides match TRBD1. Per germline, CDR1 SGHDT and CDR2 YYEEEE. CDR3 size: 16 residues. V shed 4 bases, J shed 1 base, and the junction held 9 bases outside the gene matches. As DNA, the CDR3 is TGTGCCAGCAGCCCCACAGGGGGGAGTTTCCAAGAGACCCAGTACTTC. This gives the protein CASSPTGGSFQETQYF.

Worth noting for this clone: The sample holds other DNA sequences that translate to the same CDR3. The chain links TRBV18 to TRBJ2-3; no reliable D call. The ends were cut back, 2 bases at V and 0 bases at J, with 12 bases in the middle. In germline, CDR1 is KGHSH, CDR2 LQKENI. The length of the CDR3 is 16 residues. The CDR3 sequence is CASSPRVRGSTDTQYF. CDR3 DNA sequence: TGTGCCAGCTCACCAAGAGTACGCGGAAGCACAGATACGCAGTATTTT.

The DNA of the CDR3 is TGTGCCAGCAGCTCCCCCGGGGTGCGGCGACAAGGGTCCTACGAGCAGTACTTC. Its protein is CASSSPGVRRQGSYEQYF. The chain has TRBV7-8 and TRBJ2-7; a possible D gene is TRBD2 (5 bases). The V and J ends lost 4 bases and 1 base respectively, with 23 bases between them. This CDR3 is 18 amino acids long. Germline loops: CDR1 SGHVS, CDR2 FQNEAQ.

The chain carries TRBV29-1 and TRBJ2-3; TRBD2 matches at 7 bases. The germline V gene has CDR1 SQVTM and CDR2 ANQGSEA. There are 14 residues in the CDR3. The V and J ends lost 1 base and 3 bases, in that order; junction bases with no gene match: 4. Written as DNA, the CDR3 is TGCAGCGTTGAAGTGGGGACTACGACAGATACGCAGTATTTT. Protein sequence: CSVEVGTTTDTQYF.

The rearrangement uses TRBV6-1 and TRBJ2-1; D not resolved. Germline CDR1 is MNHNS and CDR2 is SASEGT. The V gene lost 2 bases and the J gene lost 7 bases, with 6 bases spanning the gap. The CDR3 length is 12 residues. The CDR3 loop reads CASSESGNEQFF. CDR3 nucleotide sequence: TGTGCCAGCAGTGAATCTGGGAATGAGCAGTTCTTC.

This sequence joins TRBV2 and TRBJ2-1, with D unclear. CDR1 is SNHLY and CDR2 is FYNNEI in the germline V gene. This CDR3 contains 13 residues. Trimming removed 3 bases from V and 8 bases from J, with 11 bases in between. In nucleotides, the CDR3 is TGTGCCAGCAGTGACGGGCTGTCCGATGAGCAGTTCTTC. It codes for CASSDGLSDEQFF.

The chain employs TRBV28 and TRBJ2-3, with 7 nucleotides matching TRBD2. The CDR3 consists of 15 residues. Germline trimming cut 5 bases from V and 7 bases from J; bases unmatched to any gene: 12. Germline CDR1 and CDR2: MDHEN and SYDVKM. The CDR3 protein is CASSAGGAGANTQYF. The CDR3 DNA reads as TGTGCCAGCAGTGCCGGAGGTGCGGGAGCAAATACGCAGTATTTT.

V gene TRBV5-6 combines with J gene TRBJ2-7; 7 bases match TRBD2. V was pared by 4 bases and J by 3 bases, with 10 bases of the junction left unmatched. The CDR3 is 15 amino acids. The V gene's germline CDR1 is SGHDT and CDR2 YYEEEE. CDR3 sequence: CASSARDYFVYEQYF. The CDR3 nucleotides are TGTGCCAGCAGCGCCCGGGACTATTTTGTCTACGAGCAGTACTTC.